The 2 T cell receptor beta chains given below trace back to one sample, sequenced in a study of cytotoxic CD8 clonotypes in ibrutinib-treated CLL. TCRdb keeps only in-frame clones here, not all; method: immunoSEQ multiplex PCR. The table has roughly 51,000 clones, 53% seen once; the top ten hold about 30%. The sequencing here drew on PBMCs, taken after 12 months of ibrutinib treatment. The receptors originated from a human donor with chronic lymphocytic leukemia.

The chain has TRBV5-4 and TRBJ2-3; a weak D match, TRBD2 (6 bases). V was pared by 4 bases and J by 3 bases, with 18 bases between. Per the germline V gene, CDR1 is SGHNT and CDR2 is YYREEE (reference sequence). This CDR3 spans 16 amino acids. The CDR3 DNA reads TGTGCCAGCAGCCCCGCGGGCGGGACGGGGACAGATACGCAGTATTTT. Its protein is CASSPAGGTGTDTQYF.

By frequency in the sample, this clone is large. The chain combines TRBV19 with TRBJ1-5; 11 bases agree with TRBD1. Germline V lookup: CDR1 LNHDA, CDR2 SQIVND (reference sequence). After removal of 5 bases from V and 0 bases from J, the junction contained 9 bases not matched to a gene. The CDR3 loop spans 18 amino acids. CDR3 region: CASSPLGQGANSNQPQHF. The CDR3 DNA reads TGTGCCAGTAGTCCCTTAGGACAGGGGGCGAATAGCAATCAGCCCCAGCATTTT.